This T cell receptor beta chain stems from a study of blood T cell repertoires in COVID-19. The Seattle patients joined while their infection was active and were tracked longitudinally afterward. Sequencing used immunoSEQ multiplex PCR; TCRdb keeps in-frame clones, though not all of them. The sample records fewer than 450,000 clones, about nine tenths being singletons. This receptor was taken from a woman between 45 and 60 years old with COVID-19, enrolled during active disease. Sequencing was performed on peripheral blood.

The CDR3 loop is CASSQEGYRAPFF. CDR3 nucleotide sequence: TGCGCCAGCAGCCAAGAGGGTTACAGGGCGCCTTTCTTT. This chain links TRBV4-1 with TRBJ1-1, with D possibly matching TRBD1 (6 bases). Per the germline V gene, CDR1 is MGHRA and CDR2 is YSYEKL. The V end lost 0 bases, the J end lost 12 bases, and 14 bases lay between the germline ends. This CDR3 has 13 amino acids.